This T cell receptor beta chain was sequenced in a study of blood T cell repertoires in COVID-19. Across the study: The samples span acute and convalescent COVID-19 from the United States, Italy and Spain.

Per the authors' pipeline: Estimation of nucleated cell counts relied on the amplification of reference gene primers. TCRdb's table, derived via immunoSEQ multiplex PCR, lists solely in-frame clones and lacks some. The DNA was the basis for D and trimming; V, J and clone size are from that table. The table records approximately 250,000 clones, 91% of them present only once. This clonotype was sampled from a man between 35 and 55 years old who had been exposed to COVID-19. Specimen: PBMCs or T cells enriched from blood (not recorded which).

CDR3 in DNA: TGCGCCAGCAGCCGCACCGGGACAGCCTTCTATGGCTACACCTTC. Translating gives CASSRTGTAFYGYTF. The chain is built from TRBV4-3 and TRBJ1-2; 7 bases are shared with TRBD1. The ends lost 4 bases at V and 4 bases at J; junction bases unmatched: 9. The germline V gene has CDR1 LGHNA and CDR2 YSLEER. The length of the CDR3 is 15 residues.